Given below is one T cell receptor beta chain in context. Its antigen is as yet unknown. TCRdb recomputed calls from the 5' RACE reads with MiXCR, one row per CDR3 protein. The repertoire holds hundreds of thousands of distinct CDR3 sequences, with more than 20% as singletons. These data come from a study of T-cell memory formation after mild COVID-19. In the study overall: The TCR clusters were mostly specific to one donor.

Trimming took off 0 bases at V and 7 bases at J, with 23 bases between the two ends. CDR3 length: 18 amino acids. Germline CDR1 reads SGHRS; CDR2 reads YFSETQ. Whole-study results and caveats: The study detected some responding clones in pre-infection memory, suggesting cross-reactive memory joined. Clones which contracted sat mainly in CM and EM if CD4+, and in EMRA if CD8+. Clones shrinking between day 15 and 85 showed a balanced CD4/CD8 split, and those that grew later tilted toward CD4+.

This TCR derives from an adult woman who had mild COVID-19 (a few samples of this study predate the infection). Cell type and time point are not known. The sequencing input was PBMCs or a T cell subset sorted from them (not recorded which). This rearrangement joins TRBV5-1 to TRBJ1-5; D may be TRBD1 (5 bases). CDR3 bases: TGCGCCAGCAGCTTGGGGGGGTCCCGGGACTGGCGGGAGCAGCCCCAGCATTTT. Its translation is CASSLGGSRDWREQPQHF.